The source of this TCR beta chain is a study of human T cells and chemical hapten exposure. About the research overall: Across samples, TCR yields varied, mostly owing to small differences in pooled library volumes.

This clonotype was seen more than once but under ten times. V gave up 1 base and J gave up 5 bases, with 10 bases separating them. The CDR3 is 15 residues long. Germline V lookup: CDR1 SGHRS, CDR2 YFSETQ. The time point is: patch test 1, 2 weeks after DPC sensitization. Treatment here: therapeutic diphenylcyclopropenone sensitization with weekly scalp DPC. TCRdb independently ran MiXCR on the RACE reads; one entry per CDR3 protein. The data contain 100,000 to 150,000 distinct CDR3 sequences, roughly 15% of them seen just once; the ten biggest clones take up 0.9% to 0.95%. This TCR came from a man aged 18-30 years with alopecia areata. Some clones in this sample may be carry-over from other donors' samples. Specimen: whole blood, collected in connection with sensitization to the hapten diphenylcyclopropenone (DPC). The chain joins TRBV5-1 to TRBJ1-6; a possible D gene is TRBD1 (6 bases). CDR3 in amino acids: CASSLLAGDNSPLHF. The CDR3 bases are TGCGCCAGCAGCTTGTTGGCAGGGGATAATTCACCCCTCCACTTT. Together with reference TRBV5-1 and TRBJ1-6, the CDR3 gives the full variable domain: KAGVTQTPRYLIKTRGQQVTLSCSPISGHRSVSWYQQTPGQGLQFLFEYFSETQRNKGNFPGRFSGRQFSNSRSEMNVSTLELGDSALYLCASSLLAGDNSPLHFGNGTRLTVT.